The source of this TCR beta chain is a study of Ad26.COV2.S vaccination and SARS-CoV-2 variants. Described treatment: around 19 received Ad26.COV2.S at low or high dose, single or two shots; 5 received placebo; per-sample allocation not given. Each sample was drawn 63 days after the first injection (of vaccine or placebo). Recruitment in Boston yielded a donor of adult age, 18-55 years. The table came from immunoSEQ multiplex PCR; TCRdb's copy has only in-frame clones and leaves some out. The sample has about 330,000 clones, approximately 87% seen once. The CDR3 extends over 15 amino acids. The ends lost 4 bases at V and 5 bases at J; junction bases unmatched: 5. Germline V lookup: CDR1 SGHTA, CDR2 FQGTGA. This clone appeared once.

The clonotype comes from a person aged 18 to 59 who received the Ad26.COV2.S COVID-19 vaccine or a placebo. The source material was peripheral blood, sampled in a trial of Ad26.COV2.S vaccine versus placebo. The V call is TRBV7-3, the J call TRBJ2-1, with 10 bases aligning to TRBD2. The CDR3 nucleotides are TGTGCCAGCAGCTGGGGACTAGCGACAAACAATGAGCAGTTCTTC. Translated: CASSWGLATNNEQFF. The variable domain in full, with the rest retrieved from reference TRBV7-3 and TRBJ2-1, is GAGVSQTPSNKVTEKGKYVELRCDPISGHTALYWYRQSLGQGPEFLIYFQGTGAADDSGLPNDRFFAVRPEGSVSTLKIQRTERGDSAVYLCASSWGLATNNEQFFGPGTRLTVL.